These 4 T cell receptor beta chains were sequenced from one sample in a study of identical twins. Each CDR3 protein gets one entry after TCRdb re-called the 5' RACE reads with MiXCR. The sample yields hundreds of thousands of distinct CDR3 sequences, roughly 6% seen once. Sequenced material: naive T cells sorted from blood. Receptors originate from a young man in good health.

This clonotype was seen more than once but under ten times. The chain uses TRBV10-3 and TRBJ1-2; 7 bases fit TRBD1. Per germline, CDR1 ENHRY and CDR2 SYGVKD. The V and J ends lost 6 bases and 2 bases, in that order; junction bases with no gene match: 12. The CDR3 covers 16 residues. The CDR3 loop is CAIREQGTEANYGYTF. The CDR3 DNA follows: TGTGCCATCAGGGAACAGGGGACCGAGGCCAACTATGGCTACACCTTC.

This clonotype showed up just a few times. The gene calls are TRBV29-1 and TRBJ2-2; D is tentatively TRBD1 or TRBD2 (5 bases each). The CDR3 has 14 amino acids. V gave up 1 base and J gave up 4 bases, with 10 bases separating them. Germline V gene lookup returns CDR1 SQVTM and CDR2 ANQGSEA. The CDR3 region is CSVEVGDPTGELFF. The CDR3 DNA sequence: TGCAGCGTTGAAGTAGGGGACCCCACCGGGGAGCTGTTTTTT.

In this sample, this clonotype turned up many times. The V and J genes are TRBV27 and TRBJ2-4, with 11 bases lining up with TRBD2. Germline V gene lookup returns CDR1 MNHEY and CDR2 SMNVEV (reference sequence). The CDR3 spans 15 residues. With 8 bases clipped from V and 1 base from J, the junction kept 4 bases outside the gene matches. The CDR3 DNA reads as TGTGCCAGCGGGGTAGCGGGAGGGGCCAAAAACATTCAGTACTTC. Translating gives CASGVAGGAKNIQYF.

The rearrangement uses TRBV18 and TRBJ2-3, with 7 bases fitting TRBD1. V was clipped by 4 bases and J by 2 bases; unmatched bases: 3. CDR1 is KGHSH and CDR2 is LQKENI in the germline V gene. The CDR3 extends over 14 amino acids. Here the CDR3 reads CASSRGQDTDTQYF. Written as DNA, the CDR3 is TGTGCCAGCTCACGTGGACAGGACACAGATACGCAGTATTTT.